The sequence of this T cell receptor beta chain was determined in a study of T cell changes during pregnancy in multiple sclerosis. Method: immunoSEQ multiplex PCR; TCRdb's copy keeps in-frame clones and lacks some. The sample holds 39,000 or so clones, approximately 91% seen once. The clonotype was recovered from a female donor with multiple sclerosis, enrolled in a pregnancy study. Sequenced material: CD8+ T cells from peripheral blood mononuclear cells, taken after pregnancy.

The CDR3 bases are TGCAGCGTTTCTAGCGGGGAGTCCTACGAGCAGTACTTC. This codes for CSVSSGESYEQYF. This chain connects TRBV29-1 to TRBJ2-7; 9 bases fit TRBD2. V shed 5 bases, J shed 1 base, and the junction held 3 bases outside the gene matches. The CDR3 sequence is 13 residues long. Germline V gives CDR1 SQVTM, CDR2 ANQGSEA.